The sequence of this TCR beta chain was determined in a study of blood T cell repertoires in COVID-19. This clone was counted once. The data were produced by immunoSEQ multiplex PCR, yet TCRdb's version contains in-frame clones alone and is incomplete. Of 73,000 or so clones listed, around 70% are singletons. The sample was peripheral blood. The TCR was taken from a man in his 60s with acute or convalescent COVID-19.

The CDR3, as DNA: TGTGCCAGCAGTGATGGGACAGATGGGGATGAGCAGTTCTTC. Its translation is CASSDGTDGDEQFF. J is TRBJ2-1 and V is TRBV6-1, with 7 bases that match TRBD1. Germline assignment: CDR1 MNHNS and CDR2 SASEGT. The V and J ends lost 3 bases and 8 bases, in that order; junction bases with no gene match: 7. The CDR3 contains 14 residues.